The 7 T cell receptor beta chains below were found in one sample sequenced in a study of cytomegalovirus exposure and HLA in healthy donors. This PCR relied on a set of 60 Vbeta primers and 13 Jbeta primers. Some clones are missing from TCRdb's copy, which holds only in-frame ones; the method was immunoSEQ multiplex PCR. The sample includes some 67,000 clones. The sequenced sample was PBMCs. These receptors originate from a woman aged 25 to 39 in good health and CMV-seronegative.

This chain joins TRBV30 and TRBJ2-1, with D tentatively TRBD2 (6 bases). The CDR3 is 12 amino acids. Germline V gives CDR1 GTSNPN, CDR2 SVGIG (reference sequence). V lost 2 bases and J lost 9, with 11 bases in between. The CDR3 DNA reads as TGTGCCTGGAGTCCACTAGCCCGTGAGCAGTTCTTC. Protein sequence: CAWSPLAREQFF.

The rearrangement links TRBV28 to TRBJ2-7; 10 nucleotides match TRBD2. Germline CDR1 reads MDHEN; CDR2 reads SYDVKM. The CDR3 spans 19 residues. V trimming: 3 bases; J trimming: 2 bases; junction bases outside the gene matches: 16. CDR3 amino acids: CASSLGASGRWTMAYEQYF. CDR3 in DNA: TGTGCCAGCAGTTTGGGGGCTAGCGGGAGATGGACAATGGCCTACGAGCAGTACTTC.

Comments on this clone: The sample has other DNA sequences that encode this CDR3 too. The rearrangement uses TRBV30 and TRBJ1-5; TRBD1 agrees at 7 bases. This CDR3 comprises 14 residues. With 2 bases clipped from V and 2 bases from J, the junction kept 3 bases outside the gene matches. Germline values: CDR1 GTSNPN, CDR2 SVGIG (reference sequence). The CDR3 is CAWSLGTGNQPQHF. The DNA of the CDR3 is TGTGCCTGGAGTCTAGGGACAGGCAATCAGCCCCAGCATTTT.

The chain is built from TRBV19 and TRBJ2-5; unclear D gene. V lost 5 bases, J lost 8 bases, and 12 bases lay in between. CDR1 LNHDA and CDR2 SQIVND come from the germline V gene (reference sequence). This CDR3 has 12 residues. The CDR3 loop reads CASSPGRETQYF. The CDR3 DNA reads as TGTGCCAGTAGTCCAGGAAGAGAAACCCAGTACTTC.

This chain uses TRBV9 with TRBJ2-1, with a weak D call TRBD2 (6 bases). The CDR3 is 21 amino acids. CDR1 is SGDLS and CDR2 is YYNGEE in the germline V gene. V shed 3 bases and J shed 0 bases, with 28 bases lying between them. CDR3: CASSEKPRGSGGSSSYNEQFF. The DNA of the CDR3 is TGTGCCAGCAGCGAAAAACCGAGAGGGTCCGGGGGTAGTAGCTCCTACAATGAGCAGTTCTTC.

This rearrangement joins TRBV7-9 to TRBJ2-7; TRBD1 aligns across 7 bases. Germline V gene data show CDR1 as SEHNR and CDR2 as FQNEAQ (reference sequence). The CDR3 extends over 13 amino acids. V gave up 3 bases and J gave up 5 bases; unmatched junction bases: 4. CDR3 region: CASSFGQANEQYF. The CDR3 DNA is TGTGCCAGCAGCTTTGGACAGGCCAACGAGCAGTACTTC.

The chain combines TRBV7-8 with TRBJ2-1; no reliable D call. The CDR3 is made up of 17 amino acids. V was shortened by 4 bases and J by 0 bases, with 16 bases between the two germline ends. The germline CDR1 and CDR2 sequences are SGHVS and FQNEAQ. For the CDR3, the DNA is TGTGCCAGCAGCTCGACATCCACCCGTCTCTCCTACAATGAGCAGTTCTTC. The encoded protein is CASSSTSTRLSYNEQFF. Full variable domain (remainder filled in from reference TRBV7-8 and TRBJ2-1): GAGVSQSPRYKVAKRGQDVALRCDPISGHVSLFWYQQALGQGPEFLTYFQNEAQLDKSGLPSDRFFAERPEGSVSTLKIQRTQQEDSAVYLCASSSTSTRLSYNEQFFGPGTRLTVL.